The 18 T cell receptor beta chains listed next were all sequenced from one sample in a study of blood T cells in healthy people across ages. Next came a second PCR, run for about 6 to 12 cycles, which used a sample-barcoded 5' primer along with a J-beta primer mix. Each CDR3 protein is one row after TCRdb ran MiXCR on the 5' RACE reads. The profile shows 580,000 or so distinct CDR3 sequences, around half of them singletons. The sequenced sample was blood. These receptors all come from a man at least 80 years old in good health.

By sample share, this clonotype is large. V usage is TRBV6-2 or TRBV6-3 and J usage is TRBJ2-7, with 7 bases that match TRBD1. The CDR3 contains 14 residues. The germline V gene encodes CDR1 MNHEY and CDR2 SVGEGT. Germline trimming cut 5 bases from V and 7 bases from J; bases unmatched to any gene: 11. Here the CDR3 DNA reads TGTGCCAGCAGTCGACCGGGACAGTTCTCTGAGCAGTACTTC. Translating it yields CASSRPGQFSEQYF.

This clonotype was picked up one time. This chain uses TRBV21-1 with TRBJ2-5; TRBD1 reflects the table's D call only, with no check against the DNA. TRBV21-1 is classified as a pseudogene. The CDR3 consists of 16 residues. CDR3 nucleotides: TGTGCCAGCAGCCCCCGAAACGGGGGCAAAAGTGAGACCCAGTACTTC. Translated, it gives CASSPRNGGKSETQYF.

V is TRBV20-1 and J is TRBJ2-1, with 10 positions matching TRBD2. Germline assignment: CDR1 DFQATT and CDR2 SNEGSKA (reference sequence). The CDR3 is 12 amino acids. The CDR3 here is CKLAGWDNEQFF. In DNA, the CDR3 is TGCAAACTAGCGGGATGGGACAATGAGCAGTTCTTC.

The V and J genes are TRBV7-3 and TRBJ1-6; D remains unclear. The CDR3 loop spans 14 amino acids. The V end was cut by 2 bases, the J end by 10 bases, with 12 bases between. CDR1 and CDR2 (germline): SGHTA, FQGTGA. For the CDR3, the DNA is TGTGCCAGCAGCTTAGAAGGGATCCGATCACCCCTCCACTTT. Amino acid sequence: CASSLEGIRSPLHF.

The chain employs TRBV7-2 and TRBJ2-4; 10 bases agree with TRBD2. Unmatched junction bases numbered 11, after V lost 5 bases and J lost 7 bases. The CDR3 runs to 16 residues. Germline CDR1 reads SGHTA; CDR2 reads FQGNSA. The CDR3 sequence: CASSVSGLAVGNIQYF. CDR3 DNA: TGTGCCAGCAGCGTTTCTGGACTAGCGGTTGGCAACATTCAGTACTTC. The full variable domain, with the rest looked up from reference TRBV7-2 and TRBJ2-4, is GAGVSQSPSNKVTEKGKDVELRCDPISGHTALYWYRQSLGQGLEFLIYFQGNSAPDKSGLPSDRFSAERTGGSVSTLTIQRTQQEDSAVYLCASSVSGLAVGNIQYFGAGTRLSVL.

This clonotype was counted a few times. The chain couples TRBV9 to TRBJ2-7; D unclear. The CDR3 has 13 amino acids. Germline CDR1 and CDR2: SGDLS and YYNGEE. Trimming removed 0 bases from V and 7 bases from J, with 11 bases in between. The CDR3 region has the DNA TGTGCCAGCAGCGTAGAGGCGTTGGGGGAGCAGTACTTC. Translation: CASSVEALGEQYF.

J is TRBJ2-1 and V is TRBV4-3; 11 bases align to TRBD1. The CDR3 length is 15 residues. Germline CDR1 LGHNA, CDR2 YSLEER. The trim removed 6 bases at V and 8 bases at J, leaving 9 bases unmatched. The CDR3 loop reads CASSLDRGRKHEQFF. CDR3 DNA: TGCGCCAGCAGTCTGGACAGGGGGCGAAAACATGAGCAGTTCTTC.

CDR3 in amino acids: CASSSAGAPNDEQYF. DNA for the CDR3: TGTGCCAGCAGTTCCGCGGGGGCGCCCAACGATGAGCAGTACTTC. The V and J genes are TRBV6-5 and TRBJ2-7; TRBD2 is a possible D gene (7 bases). In germline, CDR1 is MNHEY, CDR2 SVGAGI. This CDR3 has 15 residues. The V gene lost 4 bases and the J gene lost 7 bases, with 20 bases spanning the gap.

This clonotype was counted once. This chain joins TRBV20-1 and TRBJ2-1; D not certain. The CDR3 extends over 12 amino acids. Germline-derived CDR1 and CDR2 are DFQATT and SNEGSKA (reference sequence). Deletions cut 3 bases from V and 6 bases from J, with 9 bases between. The CDR3 region is CSASDQANEQFF. The DNA of the CDR3 is TGCAGTGCTAGTGACCAGGCCAATGAGCAGTTCTTC.

This clonotype has ten or more counts. The chain carries TRBV6-6 and TRBJ1-4; D remains ambiguous. The CDR3 spans 14 residues. From germline, CDR1 is MNHNY and CDR2 SVGAGI (reference sequence). The V end was cut by 5 bases, the J end by 3 bases, with 10 bases between. The DNA of the CDR3 is TGTGCCAGCAGTCTAGTGGGTTCTAATGAAAAACTGTTTTTT. This sequence encodes CASSLVGSNEKLFF.

This clonotype was found a few times. The rearrangement joins TRBV29-1 to TRBJ1-4; D remains unclear. V lost 4 bases and J 5 bases, leaving 8 bases between the germline ends. The CDR3 runs 12 residues. Germline CDR1 SQVTM, CDR2 ANQGSEA. CDR3 residues: CSVVGPNEKLFF. The CDR3 coding sequence is TGCAGCGTTGTAGGGCCCAATGAAAAACTGTTTTTT.

This clonotype has just one count. The V call is TRBV24-1, the J call TRBJ1-2; D call uncertain. The germline V and J ends were trimmed by 3 bases and 2 bases, with 12 bases remaining between them. Germline assignment: CDR1 KGHDR and CDR2 SFDVKD. The CDR3 covers 15 residues. DNA for the CDR3: TGTGCCACCAGTGATCCGCGGGGAGGAAACTATGGCTACACCTTC. It encodes CATSDPRGGNYGYTF.

Concerning this clonotype: A junction end diverges from the germline sequence, so it may reflect a read error. The chain couples TRBV3-1 to TRBJ1-2; 7 bases agree with TRBD1. CDR3 length: 15 residues. Germline assignment: CDR1 LGHDT and CDR2 YNNKEL (reference sequence). In DNA, the CDR3 is TGTGCCGGCAGCCAAGATTACACAGGGGCCTATGGCTACACCTTC. This encodes CAGSQDYTGAYGYTF.

The rearrangement joins TRBV5-1 to TRBJ2-7; D may be TRBD1 (5 bases). Germline V lookup: CDR1 SGHRS, CDR2 YFSETQ. Between the trimmed V and J ends, which lost 4 bases and 3 bases, there was a span of 14 bases. The CDR3 consists of 14 residues. The CDR3 region is CASSAVGQDYEQYF. The CDR3 DNA follows: TGCGCCAGCAGCGCAGTGGGGCAGGACTACGAGCAGTACTTC.

This chain links TRBV2 with TRBJ1-1; 10 bases match TRBD1. The CDR3 spans 15 residues. Germline trimming cut 7 bases from V and 1 base from J; bases unmatched to any gene: 6. Germline CDR1 is SNHLY and CDR2 is FYNNEI. CDR3 sequence reads: CASTPGQGQNTEAFF. The CDR3 nucleotides read TGTGCCAGCACGCCGGGACAGGGGCAGAACACTGAAGCTTTCTTT.

The J gene is TRBJ1-1, the V gene TRBV5-1; TRBD1 might be the D (5 bases). This CDR3 comprises 14 residues. The V end lost 5 bases, the J end lost 2 bases, and 13 bases lay between the germline ends. Germline loops: CDR1 SGHRS, CDR2 YFSETQ. The CDR3 loop reads CASRRGDDNTEAFF. The CDR3 nucleotides read TGCGCCAGCAGGCGAGGGGACGATAACACTGAAGCTTTCTTT.

This clonotype was observed a few times. V gene TRBV10-2 combines with J gene TRBJ2-1, with D uncertain. The CDR3 is 12 residues long. Per the germline V gene, CDR1 is WSHSY and CDR2 is SAAADI. V was trimmed by 10 bases and J by 3 bases, leaving 10 bases between them. The CDR3 coding sequence is TGCGCCACCTCGTCAAACTACAATGAGCAGTTCTTC. Encoded protein: CATSSNYNEQFF.

This chain connects TRBV15 to TRBJ1-2, with 9 bases identical to TRBD1. Germline CDR1 is LNHNV and CDR2 is YYDKDF (reference sequence). The junction had 12 bases not matched to a gene; V was cut back by 0 bases and J by 4 bases. The CDR3 is 18 amino acids. CDR3 sequence: CATSRDRDRDRIGYGYTF. The CDR3 coding sequence is TGTGCCACCAGCAGAGATCGGGACAGGGATAGAATAGGCTATGGCTACACCTTC.